The next 21 T cell receptor beta chains were all read from a single sample in a study of T cell responses to AZD1222 COVID-19 vaccine. Sequencing was performed with immunoSEQ multiplex PCR; in TCRdb, only in-frame clones are kept and a portion is missing. The data hold about 99,000 clones, with roughly 87% observed a single time. This material consisted of peripheral blood, taken on day 0 of AZD1222 vaccination. The receptors come from an adult in good health.

The J gene is TRBJ1-5, the V gene TRBV30; the D is unclear. Trimming pared 4 bases from V and 1 base from J, leaving 11 bases between. Germline V CDR1 and CDR2: GTSNPN, SVGIG (reference sequence). The CDR3 runs 14 residues. CDR3 protein: CAWKLRESNQPQHF. CDR3 nucleotides: TGTGCCTGGAAGCTCCGGGAAAGCAATCAGCCCCAGCATTTT.

The V and J genes are TRBV27 and TRBJ2-6, with a tentative D call TRBD1 (7 bases). Trimming pared 6 bases from V and 1 base from J, leaving 25 bases between. The CDR3 contains 20 residues. The V gene's germline CDR1 is MNHEY and CDR2 SMNVEV (reference sequence). CDR3 bases: TGTGCCAGCAGCCAATGGCAGGGCAGGGGGGTAGGGTCTGGGGCCAACGTCCTGACTTTC. Protein sequence: CASSQWQGRGVGSGANVLTF.

This rearrangement joins TRBV27 to TRBJ2-7; D gene unclear. This CDR3 has 13 residues. V dropped 6 bases and J dropped 3 bases, with 12 bases sitting between them. Germline V CDR1 and CDR2: MNHEY, SMNVEV (reference sequence). The chain's CDR3 is CASSPRDNYEQYF. The CDR3, as DNA: TGTGCCAGCAGCCCAAGGGATAACTACGAGCAGTACTTC.

The genes are TRBV3-1 (or the pseudogene TRBV3-2) and TRBJ1-5; 8 bases are a match to TRBD1. The CDR3 runs to 14 residues. In germline, CDR1 is LGHDT, CDR2 YNNKEL (reference sequence). Unmatched junction bases numbered 3, after V lost 7 bases and J lost 1 base. The CDR3 DNA reads as TGTGCCAGCAATACAGGGGGGAGCAATCAGCCCCAGCATTTT. This sequence encodes CASNTGGSNQPQHF.

V is TRBV4-3 and J is TRBJ2-1, with 9 bases matching TRBD2. The germline CDR1 and CDR2 sequences are LGHNA and YSLEER. V dropped 0 bases and J dropped 8; count of bases not matched to a gene: 5. The length of the CDR3 is 15 residues. CDR3 sequence (DNA): TGCGCCAGCAGCCAAGAGCGCGGGGGGGCGGATGAGCAGTTCTTC. It translates to CASSQERGGADEQFF.

The V call is TRBV2, the J call TRBJ1-2; maybe TRBD1 (5 bases). Per the germline V gene, CDR1 is SNHLY and CDR2 is FYNNEI. Deletions cut 6 bases from V and 4 bases from J, with 12 bases between. There are 13 residues in the CDR3. CDR3 protein: CASRGRTPYGYTF. The CDR3 DNA follows: TGTGCCAGCAGGGGCAGGACACCCTATGGCTACACCTTC.

The chain uses TRBV7-3 and TRBJ2-2; D is unclear. This CDR3 is 13 amino acids long. Per the germline V gene, CDR1 is SGHTA and CDR2 is FQGTGA. V was cut by 5 bases and J by 5 bases, with 9 bases left in between. CDR3 amino acids: CASSTRETGELFF. CDR3 DNA sequence: TGTGCCAGCAGCACGAGAGAGACCGGGGAGCTGTTTTTT. Based on the CDR3 plus reference TRBV7-3 and TRBJ2-2, the full variable domain is GAGVSQTPSNKVTEKGKYVELRCDPISGHTALYWYRQSLGQGPEFLIYFQGTGAADDSGLPNDRFFAVRPEGSVSTLKIQRTERGDSAVYLCASSTRETGELFFGEGSRLTVL.

This clone appeared once. The rearrangement uses TRBV3-1 (or the pseudogene TRBV3-2) and TRBJ1-2; no clear D. CDR3 size: 13 residues. V lost 0 bases, J lost 4 bases, and 6 bases lay in between. In germline, CDR1 is LGHDT, CDR2 YNNKEL (reference sequence). CDR3 DNA sequence: TGTGCCAGCAGCCAAGATGCAGCCTATGGCTACACCTTC. The encoded protein is CASSQDAAYGYTF.

The genes are TRBV5-4 and TRBJ2-1, with D possibly matching TRBD1 (6 bases). CDR1 SGHNT and CDR2 YYREEE come from the germline V gene (reference sequence). V lost 0 bases and J lost 3, with 10 bases in between. This CDR3 is 15 amino acids long. CDR3 in DNA: TGTGCCAGCAGCTTGGGGCAGGGGCACTACAATGAGCAGTTCTTC. Translated, it gives CASSLGQGHYNEQFF. The whole variable domain, remainder taken from reference TRBV5-4 and TRBJ2-1, is ETGVTQSPTHLIKTRGQQVTLRCSSQSGHNTVSWYQQALGQGPQFIFQYYREEENGRGNFPPRFSGLQFPNYSSELNVNALELDDSALYLCASSLGQGHYNEQFFGPGTRLTVL.

The chain has TRBV12-5 and TRBJ1-5; D gene ambiguous. Trimming removed 6 bases from V and 6 bases from J, with 12 bases in between. Germline CDR1 reads LGHNT; CDR2 reads FRNRAP. The CDR3 has 13 amino acids. CDR3 loop: CASGLQPGQPQHF. CDR3 DNA sequence: TGTGCTAGTGGACTACAACCGGGTCAGCCCCAGCATTTT.

This clone was found once. The chain joins TRBV2 to TRBJ1-3; D remains unclear. The CDR3 has 15 residues. CDR1 SNHLY and CDR2 FYNNEI come from the germline V gene. V dropped 3 bases and J dropped 0 bases, with 9 bases sitting between them. The chain's CDR3 is CASSESALSGNTIYF. The CDR3 DNA sequence: TGTGCCAGCAGTGAGTCAGCACTCTCTGGAAACACCATATATTTT.

The chain joins TRBV19 to TRBJ1-5; tentatively, D is TRBD1 (5 bases). The V end lost 7 bases, the J end lost 3 bases, and 16 bases lay between the germline ends. This CDR3 is built from 15 residues. Germline V lookup: CDR1 LNHDA, CDR2 SQIVND (reference sequence). The DNA of the CDR3 is TGTGCCAGTATAGAGGGTAGGGGATTCAATCAGCCCCAGCATTTT. Protein product: CASIEGRGFNQPQHF.

The CDR3 spells CASSLASGLTDTQYF. The CDR3 DNA follows: TGTGCCAGCAGCTTGGCTAGCGGATTAACAGATACGCAGTATTTT. The chain uses TRBV5-4 and TRBJ2-3, with 7 bases lining up with TRBD2. The CDR3 totals 15 residues. Germline lookup yields CDR1 SGHNT and CDR2 YYREEE (reference sequence). The V segment lost 0 bases and the J segment 3 bases; nucleotides outside the gene matches: 4.

The V call is TRBV3-1 (or the pseudogene TRBV3-2), the J call TRBJ2-7; 8 bases align to TRBD2. V shed 3 bases, J shed 3 bases, and the junction held 4 bases outside the gene matches. There are 14 residues in the CDR3. The germline V gene has CDR1 LGHDT and CDR2 YNNKEL (reference sequence). The CDR3 sequence: CASSHRGGYYEQYF. The CDR3 bases are TGTGCCAGCAGCCACCGGGGGGGATACTACGAGCAGTACTTC.

This chain uses TRBV10-3 with TRBJ2-2; D gene unclear. Trimming shortened V by 10 bases and J by 5 bases, and 14 bases separated the two germline ends. The CDR3 is 13 residues long. From germline, CDR1 is ENHRY and CDR2 SYGVKD. CDR3 coding DNA: TGTGCCACCCTAGGTGGGCGGACCGGGGAGCTGTTTTTT. It encodes CATLGGRTGELFF.

In this sample, this clone turned up once. The genes are TRBV7-9 and TRBJ1-6; TRBD1 matches at 8 bases. With 3 bases clipped from V and 8 bases from J, the junction kept 6 bases outside the gene matches. In germline, CDR1 is SEHNR, CDR2 FQNEAQ (reference sequence). This CDR3 is 15 amino acids long. CDR3 coding DNA: TGTGCCAGCAGCTTCTTGACAGGGGCGGATTCACCCCTCCACTTT. Its protein product is CASSFLTGADSPLHF.

This clone has only one observation. The chain couples TRBV27 to TRBJ1-5, with D tentatively TRBD1 (6 bases). CDR3 size: 19 residues. Looked up from germline, CDR1 is MNHEY and CDR2 is SMNVEV (reference sequence). V was clipped by 3 bases and J by 1 base, with 22 bases between them. Here the CDR3 reads CASSFSPGAAIYSNQPQHF. The CDR3 DNA sequence: TGTGCCAGCAGTTTCTCTCCGGGGGCAGCGATATACAGCAATCAGCCCCAGCATTTT.

The V call is TRBV4-3, the J call TRBJ1-2; D is unclear. V lost 4 bases to trimming and J lost 4 bases, with 10 bases between them. CDR1 and CDR2 (germline): LGHNA, YSLEER. This CDR3 spans 13 amino acids. CDR3 loop: CASSPHGGYGYTF. CDR3 in DNA: TGCGCCAGCAGCCCACACGGTGGCTATGGCTACACCTTC.

V and J are TRBV11-1 and TRBJ1-1; D perhaps matches TRBD1 (5 bases). Between the trimmed V and J ends, which lost 5 bases and 4 bases, there was a span of 17 bases. The CDR3 is 15 amino acids. The V gene's germline CDR1 is SGHAT and CDR2 FQDESV (reference sequence). CDR3 coding DNA: TGTGCCAGCAGCCCTATGGGGCCTGGGGGCACTGAAGCTTTCTTT. It is translated as CASSPMGPGGTEAFF.

V and J are TRBV4-1 and TRBJ1-2, with D perhaps TRBD1 (5 bases). The CDR3 contains 16 residues. CDR1 MGHRA and CDR2 YSYEKL come from the germline V gene. V was pared by 2 bases and J by 5 bases, with 18 bases between. Written as DNA, the CDR3 is TGCGCCAGCAGCCAAAGGGGACTAACAGGTAGGTATGGCTACACCTTC. Protein: CASSQRGLTGRYGYTF.

V is TRBV2 and J is TRBJ1-6, with D perhaps TRBD1 (5 bases). Germline V gene lookup returns CDR1 SNHLY and CDR2 FYNNEI. This CDR3 has 14 residues. V was shortened by 10 bases and J by 9 bases, with 19 bases between the two germline ends. The CDR3 loop is CATKGTSSSSPLHF. CDR3 sequence (DNA): TGTGCCACCAAGGGGACCTCCTCTAGTTCACCCCTCCACTTT.